The source of this T cell receptor beta chain is a study of patients and donors after allogeneic stem cell transplantation. This clonotype appeared a few times. V lost 6 bases and J 0 bases, leaving 11 bases between the germline ends. The V gene's germline CDR1 is LNHDA and CDR2 SQIVND (reference sequence). The length of the CDR3 is 14 residues. TCRdb re-derived calls from the RT-PCR reads in MiXCR, one entry per CDR3 protein. The sample yields 65,000 to 80,000 distinct CDR3 sequences, approximately 26% seen once. What was sequenced was blood, either unsorted or a sorted T cell fraction (not recorded which). This TCR came from a human donor who was either an allogeneic HSCT recipient or a stem cell or donor lymphocyte infusion donor (not recorded which). It is not recorded whose cells these are; they may come from a transplant donor. The chain combines TRBV19 with TRBJ1-1, with a weak D call TRBD1 (5 bases). The CDR3 protein is CASSRTKMNTEAFF. In DNA, the CDR3 is TGTGCCAGTAGCAGGACAAAGATGAACACTGAAGCTTTCTTT.